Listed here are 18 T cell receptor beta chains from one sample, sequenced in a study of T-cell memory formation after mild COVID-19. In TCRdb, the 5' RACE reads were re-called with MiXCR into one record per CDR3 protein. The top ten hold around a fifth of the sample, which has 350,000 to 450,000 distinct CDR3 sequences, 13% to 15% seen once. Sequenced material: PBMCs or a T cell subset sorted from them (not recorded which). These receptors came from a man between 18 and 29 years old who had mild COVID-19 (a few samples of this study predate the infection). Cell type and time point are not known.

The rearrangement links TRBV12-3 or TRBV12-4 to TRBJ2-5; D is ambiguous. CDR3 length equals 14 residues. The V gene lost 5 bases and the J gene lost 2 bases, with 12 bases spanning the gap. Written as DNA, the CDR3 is TGTGCCAGCAGTATATACTGGGGACAAGAGACCCAGTACTTC. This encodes CASSIYWGQETQYF.

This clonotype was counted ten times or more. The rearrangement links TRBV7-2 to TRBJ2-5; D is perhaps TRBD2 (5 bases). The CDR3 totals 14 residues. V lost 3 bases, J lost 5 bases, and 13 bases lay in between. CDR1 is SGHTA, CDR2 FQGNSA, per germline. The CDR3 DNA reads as TGTGCCAGCAGCTTGAGGCCTAGCCGGGAGACCCAGTACTTC. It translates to CASSLRPSRETQYF.

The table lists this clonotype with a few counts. The CDR3 DNA reads TGTGCCAGCAGTTCGACGACCGGGACCGTCTATGGCTACACCTTC. As protein: CASSSTTGTVYGYTF. The rearrangement links TRBV12-3 or TRBV12-4 to TRBJ1-2; the D gene is possibly TRBD1 (5 bases). The CDR3 is 15 amino acids. Trimming left V 4 bases short and J 4 bases short, with 16 bases between.

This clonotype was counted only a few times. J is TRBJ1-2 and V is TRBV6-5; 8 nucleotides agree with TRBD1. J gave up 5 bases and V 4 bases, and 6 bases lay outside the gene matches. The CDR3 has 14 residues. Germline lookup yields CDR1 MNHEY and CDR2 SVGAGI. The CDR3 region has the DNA TGTGCCAGCAGTTCGGACAGGGCCCCGTATGGCTACACCTTC. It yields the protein CASSSDRAPYGYTF.

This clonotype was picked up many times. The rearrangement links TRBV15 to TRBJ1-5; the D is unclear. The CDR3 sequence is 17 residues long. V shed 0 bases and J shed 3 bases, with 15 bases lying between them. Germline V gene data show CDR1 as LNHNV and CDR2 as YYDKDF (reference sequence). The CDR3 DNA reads TGTGCCACCAGCAGAGATCAGTTAGGGAGCCCCAATCAGCCCCAGCATTTT. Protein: CATSRDQLGSPNQPQHF. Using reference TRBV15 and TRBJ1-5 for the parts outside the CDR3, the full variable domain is DAMVIQNPRYQVTQFGKPVTLSCSQTLNHNVMYWYQQKSSQAPKLLFHYYDKDFNNEADTPDNFQSRRPNTSFCFLDIRSPGLGDTAMYLCATSRDQLGSPNQPQHFGDGTRLSIL.

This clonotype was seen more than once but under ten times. This chain's CDR3 is CASSQDTSGSYEQYV. For the CDR3, the DNA is TGCGCCAGCAGCCAAGATACTAGCGGATCCTACGAGCAGTACGTC. The chain is built from TRBV4-3 and TRBJ2-7; 8 bases match TRBD2. J lost 1 base, V lost 0 bases, and 2 bases had no gene match. Germline values: CDR1 LGHNA, CDR2 YSLEER. CDR3 length equals 15 residues.

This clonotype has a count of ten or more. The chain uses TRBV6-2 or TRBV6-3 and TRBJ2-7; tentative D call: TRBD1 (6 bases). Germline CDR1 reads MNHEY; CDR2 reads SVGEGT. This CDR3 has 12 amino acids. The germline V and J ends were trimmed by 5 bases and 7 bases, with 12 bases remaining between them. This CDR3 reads CASSLGQREQYV. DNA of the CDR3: TGTGCCAGCAGTCTCGGACAGAGGGAGCAGTACGTC.

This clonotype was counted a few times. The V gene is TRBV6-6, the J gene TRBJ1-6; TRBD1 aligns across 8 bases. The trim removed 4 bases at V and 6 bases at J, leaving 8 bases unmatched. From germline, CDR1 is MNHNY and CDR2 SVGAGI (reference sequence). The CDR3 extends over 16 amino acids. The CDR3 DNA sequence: TGTGCCAGCAGTTCGCAACAGGGGGGAGGTAATTCACCCCTCCACTTT. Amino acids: CASSSQQGGGNSPLHF.

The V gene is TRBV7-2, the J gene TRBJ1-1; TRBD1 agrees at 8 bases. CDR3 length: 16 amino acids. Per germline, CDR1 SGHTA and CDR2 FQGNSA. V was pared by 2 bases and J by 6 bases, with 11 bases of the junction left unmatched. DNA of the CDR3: TGTGCCAGCAGCTTACGACCCACACAGGGGGGTTCTGAAGCTTTCTTT. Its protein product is CASSLRPTQGGSEAFF. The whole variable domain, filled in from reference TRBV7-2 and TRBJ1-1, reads GAGVSQSPSNKVTEKGKDVELRCDPISGHTALYWYRQSLGQGLEFLIYFQGNSAPDKSGLPSDRFSAERTGGSVSTLTIQRTQQEDSAVYLCASSLRPTQGGSEAFFGQGTRLTVV.

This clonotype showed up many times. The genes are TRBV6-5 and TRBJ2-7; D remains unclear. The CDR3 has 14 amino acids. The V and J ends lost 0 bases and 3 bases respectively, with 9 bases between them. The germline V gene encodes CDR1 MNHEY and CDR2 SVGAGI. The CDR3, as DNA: TGTGCCAGCAGTTACTCGCGAGGCGACTACGAGCAGTACTTC. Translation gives CASSYSRGDYEQYF.

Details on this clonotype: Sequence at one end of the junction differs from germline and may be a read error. Here the CDR3 reads CASSENSYRYTF. In DNA, the CDR3 is TGTGCCAGCAGTGAAAACAGCTATCGCTACACCTTC. V gene TRBV6-1 combines with J gene TRBJ1-2; D is ambiguous. Germline lookup yields CDR1 MNHNS and CDR2 SASEGT. The CDR3 loop spans 12 amino acids.

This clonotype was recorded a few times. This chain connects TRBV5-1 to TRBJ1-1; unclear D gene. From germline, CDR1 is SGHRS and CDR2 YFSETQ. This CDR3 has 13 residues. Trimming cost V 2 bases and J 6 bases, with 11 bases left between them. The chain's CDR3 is CASSFDGHAEAFF. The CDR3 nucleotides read TGCGCCAGCAGCTTCGACGGTCACGCTGAAGCTTTCTTT.

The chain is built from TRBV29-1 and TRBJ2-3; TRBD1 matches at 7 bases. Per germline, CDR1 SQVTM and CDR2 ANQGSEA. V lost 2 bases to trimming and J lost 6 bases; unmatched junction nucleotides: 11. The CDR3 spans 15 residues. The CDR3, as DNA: TGCAGCGTTGAAAGGCTAGGGGGCCCCGGTGATACGCAGTATTTT. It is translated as CSVERLGGPGDTQYF.

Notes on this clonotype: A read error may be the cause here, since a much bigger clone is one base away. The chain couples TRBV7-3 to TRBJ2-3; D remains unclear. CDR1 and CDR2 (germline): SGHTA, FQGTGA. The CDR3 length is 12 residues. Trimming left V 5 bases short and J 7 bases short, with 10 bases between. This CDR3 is CASSPQGHTQYF. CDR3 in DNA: TGTGCCAGCAGCCCCCAAGGGCATACGCAGTATTTT.

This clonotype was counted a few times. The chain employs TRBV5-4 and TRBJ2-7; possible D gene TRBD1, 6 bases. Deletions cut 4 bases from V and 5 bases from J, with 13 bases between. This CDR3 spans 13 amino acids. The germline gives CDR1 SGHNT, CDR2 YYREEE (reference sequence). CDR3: CASSIPGTNEQYF. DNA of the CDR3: TGTGCCAGCAGCATCCCCGGGACAAACGAGCAGTACTTC.

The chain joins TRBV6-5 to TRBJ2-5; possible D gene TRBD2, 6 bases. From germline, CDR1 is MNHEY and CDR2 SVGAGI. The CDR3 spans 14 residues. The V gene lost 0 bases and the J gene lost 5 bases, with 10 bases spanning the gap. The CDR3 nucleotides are TGTGCCAGCAGTTACTCGGGAGGTTGGGAGACCCAGTACTTC. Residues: CASSYSGGWETQYF.

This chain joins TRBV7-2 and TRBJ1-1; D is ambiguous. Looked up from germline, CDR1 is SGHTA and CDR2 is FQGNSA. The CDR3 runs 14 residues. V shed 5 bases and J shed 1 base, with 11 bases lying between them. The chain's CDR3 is CASSPSSTNTEAFF. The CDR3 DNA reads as TGTGCCAGCAGCCCCTCCTCGACGAACACTGAAGCTTTCTTT.

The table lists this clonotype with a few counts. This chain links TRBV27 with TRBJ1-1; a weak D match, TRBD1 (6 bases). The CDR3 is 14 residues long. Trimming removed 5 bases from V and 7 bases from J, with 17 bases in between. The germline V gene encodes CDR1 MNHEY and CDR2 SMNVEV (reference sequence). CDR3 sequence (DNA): TGTGCCAGCAGTCCTATTTACAGGGCCAATGAAGCTTTCTTT. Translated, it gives CASSPIYRANEAFF.